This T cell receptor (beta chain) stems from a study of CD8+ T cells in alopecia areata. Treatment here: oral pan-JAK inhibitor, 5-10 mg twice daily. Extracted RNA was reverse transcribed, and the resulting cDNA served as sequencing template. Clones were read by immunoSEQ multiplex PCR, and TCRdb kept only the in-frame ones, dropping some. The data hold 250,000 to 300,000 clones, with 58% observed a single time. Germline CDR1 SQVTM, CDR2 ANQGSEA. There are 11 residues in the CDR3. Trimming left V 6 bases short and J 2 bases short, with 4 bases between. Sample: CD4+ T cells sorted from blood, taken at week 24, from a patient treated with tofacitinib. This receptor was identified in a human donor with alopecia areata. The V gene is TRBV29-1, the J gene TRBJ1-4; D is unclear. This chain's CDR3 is CSVSTNEKLFF. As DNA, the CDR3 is TGCAGCGTGTCCACTAATGAAAAACTGTTTTTT.